This T cell receptor beta chain was profiled in a study of graft-versus-host responses after intestinal transplantation. Across the study: Uniformly, recipients were administered anti-thymocyte globulin induction with subsequent tacrolimus and steroids for 2 to 3 years.

About this clone: No antigen is known for it.

Overall study results and limits: GvH clonotypes were identified within recipient marrow, with a subset emerging first in ileum or blood. Within allografts, high graft-versus-host to host-versus-graft clonal ratios were seen among patients with graft-donor T cell macrochimerism.

Sequencing was performed with immunoSEQ multiplex PCR; in TCRdb, only in-frame clones are kept and a portion is missing. The table shows over 70,000 clones, with around 95% occurring only once. The germline CDR1 and CDR2 sequences are MNHEY and SMNVEV (reference sequence). CDR3 length: 14 residues. The V end lost 1 base, the J end lost 3 bases, and 7 bases lay between the germline ends. The chain recombines TRBV27 with TRBJ1-5, with D possibly TRBD1 on 5 matching bases. The TCR originated in a human donor who received an intestinal transplant. The sample in question was unstimulated CD8+ T cells sorted from spleen or lymph node cells, obtained before intestinal transplant. For the CDR3, the DNA is TGTGCCAGCAGTTTATGGGGGAACAATCAGCCCCAGCATTTT. Amino acid sequence: CASSLWGNNQPQHF.